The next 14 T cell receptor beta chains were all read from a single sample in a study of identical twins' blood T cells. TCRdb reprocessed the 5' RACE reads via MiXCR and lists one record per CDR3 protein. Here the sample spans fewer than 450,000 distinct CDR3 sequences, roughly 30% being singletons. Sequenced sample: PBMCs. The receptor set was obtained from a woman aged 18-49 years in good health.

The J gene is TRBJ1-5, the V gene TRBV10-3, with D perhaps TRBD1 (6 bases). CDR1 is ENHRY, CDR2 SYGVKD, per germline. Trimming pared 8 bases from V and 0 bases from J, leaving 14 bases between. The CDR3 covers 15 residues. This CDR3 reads CAIGGHDFSNQPQHF. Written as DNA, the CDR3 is TGTGCCATCGGGGGGCATGATTTTAGCAATCAGCCCCAGCATTTT.

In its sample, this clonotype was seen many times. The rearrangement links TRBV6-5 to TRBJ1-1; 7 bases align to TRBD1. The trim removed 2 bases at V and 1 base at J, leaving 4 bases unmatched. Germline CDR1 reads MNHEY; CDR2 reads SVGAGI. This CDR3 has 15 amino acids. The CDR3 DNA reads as TGTGCCAGCAGTTACCCGACAGGGAGGAACACTGAAGCTTTCTTT. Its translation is CASSYPTGRNTEAFF.

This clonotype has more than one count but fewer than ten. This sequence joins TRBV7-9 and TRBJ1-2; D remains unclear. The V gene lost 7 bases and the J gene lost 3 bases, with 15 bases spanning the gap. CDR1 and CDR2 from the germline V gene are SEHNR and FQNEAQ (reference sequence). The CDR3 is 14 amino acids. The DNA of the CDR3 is TGTGCCAGCACCCCCCCGATGCGAGACTATGGCTACACCTTC. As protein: CASTPPMRDYGYTF. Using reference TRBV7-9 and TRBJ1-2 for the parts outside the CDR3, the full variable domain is DTGVSQNPRHKITKRGQNVTFRCDPISEHNRLYWYRQTLGQGPEFLTYFQNEAQLEKSRLLSDRFSAERPKGSFSTLEIQRTEQGDSAMYLCASTPPMRDYGYTFGSGTRLTVV.

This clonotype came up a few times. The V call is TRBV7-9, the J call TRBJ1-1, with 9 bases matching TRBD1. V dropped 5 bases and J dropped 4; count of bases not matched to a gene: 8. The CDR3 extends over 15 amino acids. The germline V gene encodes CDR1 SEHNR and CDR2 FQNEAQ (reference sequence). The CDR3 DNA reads TGTGCCAGCAGCCTACCACAGGGGGCGGTCACTGAAGCTTTCTTT. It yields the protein CASSLPQGAVTEAFF.

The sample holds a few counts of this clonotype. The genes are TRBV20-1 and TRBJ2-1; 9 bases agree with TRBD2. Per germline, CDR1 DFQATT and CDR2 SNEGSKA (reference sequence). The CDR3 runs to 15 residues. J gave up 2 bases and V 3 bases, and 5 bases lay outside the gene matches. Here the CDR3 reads CSARVSGSPYNEQFF. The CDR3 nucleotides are TGCAGTGCTAGGGTTAGCGGGAGCCCCTACAATGAGCAGTTCTTC.

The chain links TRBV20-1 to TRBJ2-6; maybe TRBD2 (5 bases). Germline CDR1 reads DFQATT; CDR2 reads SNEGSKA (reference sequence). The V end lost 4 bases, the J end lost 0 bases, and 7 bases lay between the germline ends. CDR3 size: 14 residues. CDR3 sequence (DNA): TGCAGTGCTACCGGGGACTCTGGGGCCAACGTCCTGACTTTC. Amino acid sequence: CSATGDSGANVLTF.

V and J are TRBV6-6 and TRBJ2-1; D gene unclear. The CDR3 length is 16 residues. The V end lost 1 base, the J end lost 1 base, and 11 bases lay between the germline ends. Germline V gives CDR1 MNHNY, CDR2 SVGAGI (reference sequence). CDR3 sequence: CASSYFRAASYNEQFF. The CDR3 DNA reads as TGTGCCAGCAGTTACTTCCGGGCCGCTTCCTACAATGAGCAGTTCTTC.

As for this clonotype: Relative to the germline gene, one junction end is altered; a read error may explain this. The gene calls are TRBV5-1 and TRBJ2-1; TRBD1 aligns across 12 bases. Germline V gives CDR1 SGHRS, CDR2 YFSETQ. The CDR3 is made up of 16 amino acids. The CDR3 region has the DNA TGCGCCAGCAGCGCTTCCGGGACAGGGGGCTACAATGAGCAGTTATTC. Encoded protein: CASSASGTGGYNEQLF.

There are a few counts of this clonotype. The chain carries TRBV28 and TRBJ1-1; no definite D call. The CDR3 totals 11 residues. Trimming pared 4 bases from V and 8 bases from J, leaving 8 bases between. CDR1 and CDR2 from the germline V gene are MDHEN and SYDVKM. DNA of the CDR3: TGTGCCAGCAGTTGGAGGCTGGAAGCTTTCTTT. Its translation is CASSWRLEAFF.

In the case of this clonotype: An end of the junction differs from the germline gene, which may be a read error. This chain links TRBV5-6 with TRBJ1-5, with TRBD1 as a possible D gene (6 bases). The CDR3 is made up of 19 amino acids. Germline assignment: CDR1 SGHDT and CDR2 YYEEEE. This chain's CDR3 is CASGLAGGDSRFGNQPQHF. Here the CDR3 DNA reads TGTGCCAGCGGCTTGGCTGGGGGCGATAGTCGGTTTGGCAATCAGCCCCAGCATTTT.

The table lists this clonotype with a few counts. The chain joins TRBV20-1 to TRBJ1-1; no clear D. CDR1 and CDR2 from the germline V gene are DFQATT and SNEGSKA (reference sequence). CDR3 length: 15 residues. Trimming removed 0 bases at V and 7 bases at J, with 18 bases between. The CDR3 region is CSAREPRAYLGEAFF. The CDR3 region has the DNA TGCAGTGCTAGAGAACCCCGGGCCTACCTAGGTGAAGCTTTCTTT.

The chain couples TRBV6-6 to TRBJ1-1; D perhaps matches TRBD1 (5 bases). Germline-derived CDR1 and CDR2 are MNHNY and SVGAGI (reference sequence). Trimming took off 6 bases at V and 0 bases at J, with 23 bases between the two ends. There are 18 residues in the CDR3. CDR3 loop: CASRKFAGTVYMNTEAFF. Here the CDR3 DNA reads TGTGCCAGCAGAAAGTTCGCCGGGACGGTTTACATGAACACTGAAGCTTTCTTT.

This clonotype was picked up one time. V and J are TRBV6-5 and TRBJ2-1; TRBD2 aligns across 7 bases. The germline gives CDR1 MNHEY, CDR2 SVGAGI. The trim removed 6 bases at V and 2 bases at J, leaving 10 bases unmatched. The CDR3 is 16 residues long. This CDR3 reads CASSPGGGSPYNEQFF. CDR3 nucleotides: TGTGCCAGCAGCCCCGGAGGCGGGAGTCCCTACAATGAGCAGTTCTTC.

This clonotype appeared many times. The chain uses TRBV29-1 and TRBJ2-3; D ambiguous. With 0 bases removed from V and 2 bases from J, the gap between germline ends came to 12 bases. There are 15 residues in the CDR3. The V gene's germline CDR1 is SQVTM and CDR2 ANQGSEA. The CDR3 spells CSVEDLRYPTDTQYF. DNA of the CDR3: TGCAGCGTTGAAGATCTGCGGTACCCCACAGATACGCAGTATTTT.